A selection of T cell receptor beta chains follows, all from one sample in a study of shared clonotypes between healthy human individuals. The data were produced by immunoSEQ multiplex PCR, yet TCRdb's version contains in-frame clones alone and is incomplete. Found here are 600,000 or so clones, 98% of them singletons; the top ten hold 0.3%. Sequencing was performed on naive CD8+ T cells sorted from blood. Receptor source: a young man in good health. CDR3s include the opening cysteine and the closing phenylalanine or tryptophan. For some rows the clone size is stated as once, few or many, or as a class when expanded; others skip it.

TRBV27,.,TRBJ2-7,CASSSLRTEDPYEQYF
TRBV28,.,TRBJ2-3,CASSSRSTQYF
TRBV30,.,TRBJ2-1,CAWSEDNEQFF
TRBV4-3,.,TRBJ2-1,CASSQEAGGRNEQFF
TRBV5-8,.,TRBJ2-1,CASTLSAGVEQFF
TRBV11-3,.,TRBJ2-1,CASSLRDSSSYNEQFF
TRBV10-1,.,TRBJ2-7,CASSEFKSTPSYEQYF
TRBV30,.,TRBJ1-2,CAWDLGYGYTF
TRBV7-3,.,TRBJ1-2,CASSSDRGDGYTF
TRBV27,.,TRBJ2-7,CASSSYRGRAYEQYF
TRBV9,.,TRBJ2-7,CASAGTGEREQYF
TRBV4-1,.,TRBJ2-2,CASSPPRGGGHRGAVF
TRBV5-1,.,TRBJ1-1,CASSLDQSTEAFF
TRBV29-1,.,TRBJ2-1,CSGGLAGNEQFF
TRBV7-9,.,TRBJ1-1,CASSLVAGENTEAFF
TRBV5-1,.,TRBJ2-7,CASRDPGTNYEQYF
TRBV7-6,once,TRBJ2-1,CASSLDSYNEQFF